The clone carrying this TCR beta chain has only a few counts. The antigen is unknown. Germline V gene data show CDR1 as MNHEY and CDR2 as SVGEGT. The length of the CDR3 is 16 residues. V was trimmed by 6 bases and J by 1 base, leaving 18 bases between them. These data are taken from a study of T cell repertoires in cytomegalovirus infection. Study-level information: Indicated by public TCR beta signatures were CMV infection and matching HLA type. The study's findings and limits: HLA-C-restricted, CMV-specific TCR beta clonotypes were dominant ex vivo.

TCRdb passed the reads through MiXCR, listing each CDR3 protein once. The sample records under 350,000 distinct CDR3 sequences, 9.5% being singletons. Sequenced material: PBMCs. This receptor was obtained from a human donor in good health (CMV status not recorded). Some clones in this sample may be carry-over from other donors' samples. V usage is TRBV6-2 or TRBV6-3 and J usage is TRBJ1-1; a possible D gene is TRBD1 (5 bases). In nucleotides, the CDR3 is TGTGCCAGCAGCCGACCGGGACCCCTGGGGAACACTGAAGCTTTCTTT. It codes for CASSRPGPLGNTEAFF.